These T cell receptor beta chains were read from a single sample in a study of cytomegalovirus exposure and HLA in healthy donors. Here immunoSEQ multiplex PCR was the method, and the copy in TCRdb shows in-frame clones only, minus some. The sample shows about 100,000 clones, approximately 72% of them seen only once. Material: PBMCs. These receptors came from a man aged 40-49 years in good health and CMV-seropositive. The CDR3 runs from the conserved cysteine through the conserved F or W. The D gene is left open where the match is weak. Expanded clones get a size class; other rows say once, few or many, or leave the size out.

TGCGCCAGCAGCCAGGGGTCCTTAGACGGGGGGCCCCACAATGAGCAGTTCTTC	CASSQGSLDGGPHNEQFF	-	TRBJ2-1	-	TRBV4-1
TGTGCCAGCGTAGTGTCGAACACCGGGGAGCTGTTTTTT	CASVVSNTGELFF	-	TRBJ2-2	-	TRBV5-8
TGTGCCAGCAGTTACCTCGCTAGCGGATCCTACGAGCAGTACTTC	CASSYLASGSYEQYF	once	TRBJ2-7	TRBD2	TRBV6-5
TGCGCCAGCAGCCAGCGGGACAGGGAGGTTCCAAACATTCAGTACTTC	CASSQRDREVPNIQYF	-	TRBJ2-4	TRBD1	TRBV4-1
TGTGCCAGCAGCCAAGATTCAGGGTGGGCTGGGGCCAACGTCCTGACTTTC	CASSQDSGWAGANVLTF	-	TRBJ2-6	-	TRBV4-2
TGTGCCAGCAGCTTAACTTCCCTAGCGGGAGTAGGGGAGCAGTACTTC	CASSLTSLAGVGEQYF	many	TRBJ2-7	TRBD2	TRBV7-2
TGTGCCAGCAGATCGATAAGACAGGGCAATCAGCCCCAGCATTTT	CASRSIRQGNQPQHF	-	TRBJ1-5	-	TRBV28
TGTGCCAGTAGTATAGTCGGGACAGGGAGCACTGAAGCTTTCTTT	CASSIVGTGSTEAFF	once	TRBJ1-1	TRBD1	TRBV19
TGTGCCAGCAGTTTCACTAGGAGCACAGATACGCAGTATTTT	CASSFTRSTDTQYF	-	TRBJ2-3	-	TRBV28
TGTGCCAGCAGTTACGAGAGAAACTATGGCTACACCTTC	CASSYERNYGYTF	few	TRBJ1-2	-	TRBV6-5
TGTGCCAGCAGCTTATTAGGAGCGGGGGGGATCACAGATACGCAGTATTTT	CASSLLGAGGITDTQYF	-	TRBJ2-3	TRBD2	TRBV13
TGTGCCAGCAGGAGGACAGGGGATTCCCTTAACTATGGCTACACCTTC	CASRRTGDSLNYGYTF	-	TRBJ1-2	TRBD1	TRBV27
TGTGCCAGCAGCTTAAGTGCCGGGTCGTTGCGGGCTTTCTTT	CASSLSAGSLRAFF	-	TRBJ1-1	-	TRBV7-2
TGTGCCAGCAGCCTTTTTGAGGGGGTGGGGAGCAGGGCTCGCGGCTACACCTTC	CASSLFEGVGSRARGYTF	-	TRBJ1-2	-	TRBV28
TGCGCCTCCTCCCCGCAGGGCACAGAGACCCAGTACTTC	CASSPQGTETQYF	-	TRBJ2-5	-	TRBV5-1
TGTGCCACCCGGATGGGGCGGGGCCAGTTAAGTCGGGAGCAGTACTTC	CATRMGRGQLSREQYF	-	TRBJ2-7	-	TRBV27
TGTGCCAGCAGCGTAGCTGGACAGGGGGACTACAATCAGCCCCAGCATTTT	CASSVAGQGDYNQPQHF	few	TRBJ1-5	TRBD1	TRBV9
TGTGCCAGCAGCCTAAGGGATACAGGGACCGGGGCCAACGTCCTGACTTTC	CASSLRDTGTGANVLTF	few	TRBJ2-6	-	TRBV7-9
TGTGCCAGCAGCCGCCCCCCAGGGCGAGAGACCCAGTACTTC	CASSRPPGRETQYF	-	TRBJ2-5	-	TRBV7-2
TGCGCCAGCAGCTTGGATAGCGGGGGGGCCGGGGATACGCAGTATTTT	CASSLDSGGAGDTQYF	-	TRBJ2-3	TRBD2	TRBV5-1
TGTGCCAGCAGCGCGGCCAGCGGGAGTATGGGTACGCAGTATTTT	CASSAASGSMGTQYF	-	TRBJ2-3	TRBD2	TRBV11-2
TGTGCCAGCAGCCCGGGGGGGCGGACAGATACGCAGTATTTT	CASSPGGRTDTQYF	-	TRBJ2-3	TRBD2	TRBV5-8
TGTGCCAGCAGCGAAAATAGTGGCGAGCAGTACTTC	CASSENSGEQYF	-	TRBJ2-7	-	TRBV5-6
TGTGCCAGCAGGGGTAGCGGATCCCGCACAGATACGCAGTATTTT	CASRGSGSRTDTQYF	-	TRBJ2-3	-	TRBV2
TGTGCCAGCAGCCTCCTAGATCAGCCCCAGCATTTT	CASSLLDQPQHF	-	TRBJ1-5	-	TRBV7-2
TGTGCCAGCAGTGAATGGGGGACAGGGGTGAGAAAACTGTTTTTT	CASSEWGTGVRKLFF	-	TRBJ1-4	TRBD1	TRBV6-1
TGTGCCAGCAGTTTAAGCCTCCCGGGACAGGGGGTCCACGAGCAGTACTTC	CASSLSLPGQGVHEQYF	-	TRBJ2-7	TRBD1	TRBV27
TGTGCCAGCAGATATGGGACAGGAGACACTGAAGCTTTCTTT	CASRYGTGDTEAFF	few	TRBJ1-1	TRBD1	TRBV5-4
TGTGCCAGCAGTGTTGCTAGCGGGGGGTCCGATACGCAGTATTTT	CASSVASGGSDTQYF	-	TRBJ2-3	TRBD2	TRBV25-1
TGTGCCAGCAGACGGGACAGGGGAGGGACCGGGGAGCTGTTTTTT	CASRRDRGGTGELFF	-	TRBJ2-2	TRBD1	TRBV6-5
TGTGCCAGCAGCTTAAGAGGAGTAAGGGAGCAGTACTTC	CASSLRGVREQYF	-	TRBJ2-7	-	TRBV7-2
TGTGCCAGCAGCTCCGGTGTCTTTGGAGAGACCCAGTACTTC	CASSSGVFGETQYF	-	TRBJ2-5	-	TRBV9